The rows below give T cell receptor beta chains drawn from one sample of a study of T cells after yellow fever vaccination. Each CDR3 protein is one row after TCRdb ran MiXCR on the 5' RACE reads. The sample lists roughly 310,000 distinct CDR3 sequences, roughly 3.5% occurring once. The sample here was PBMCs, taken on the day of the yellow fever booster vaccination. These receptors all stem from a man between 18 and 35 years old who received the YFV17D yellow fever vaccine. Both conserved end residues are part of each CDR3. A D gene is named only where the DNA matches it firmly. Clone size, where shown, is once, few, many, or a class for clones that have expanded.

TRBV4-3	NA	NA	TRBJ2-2	CASSRAAGSNTGELFF	TGCGCCAGCAGCCGGGCGGCGGGATCGAACACCGGGGAGCTGTTTTTT
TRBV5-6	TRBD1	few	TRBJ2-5	CASSLAGQGFSQTQYF	TGTGCCAGCAGCTTGGCAGGACAGGGGTTTAGTCAGACCCAGTACTTC
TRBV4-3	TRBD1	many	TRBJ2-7	CASSPWDRAYEQYF	TGCGCCAGCAGCCCCTGGGACAGGGCCTACGAGCAGTACTTC
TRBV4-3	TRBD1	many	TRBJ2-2	CASSPIRNSGGADTGELFF	TGCGCCAGCAGCCCCATCCGAAACTCAGGGGGCGCGGACACCGGGGAGCTGTTTTTT
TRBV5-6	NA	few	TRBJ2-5	CASSLVATEKETQYF	TGTGCCAGCAGCTTGGTGGCGACAGAGAAAGAGACCCAGTACTTC
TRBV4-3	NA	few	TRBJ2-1	CASSQGQSNYNEQFF	TGCGCCAGCAGCCAAGGGCAGAGTAACTACAATGAGCAGTTCTTC
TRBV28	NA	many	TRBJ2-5	CASSPSGSRLQETQYF	TGTGCCAGCAGTCCGTCGGGCTCTAGGCTACAAGAGACCCAGTACTTC
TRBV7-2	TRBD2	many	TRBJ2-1	CASSLGGGSYNEQFF	TGTGCCAGCAGCTTGGGCGGGGGGTCTTACAATGAGCAGTTCTTC
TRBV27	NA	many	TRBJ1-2	CASSLAAGRSGGYTF	TGTGCCAGCAGTTTAGCCGCCGGGCGCAGTGGTGGCTACACCTTC
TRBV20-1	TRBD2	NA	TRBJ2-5	CSARGLAGAASGGVRETQYF	TGCAGTGCTAGAGGACTAGCGGGAGCAGCCTCAGGAGGGGTCCGTGAGACCCAGTACTTC
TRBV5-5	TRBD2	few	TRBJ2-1	CASSLAGTSGGDEQFF	TGTGCCAGCAGCTTGGCAGGGACTAGCGGGGGGGATGAGCAGTTCTTC
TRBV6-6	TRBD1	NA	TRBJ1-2	CASSGQGKNFNYGYTF	TGTGCCAGCAGTGGACAGGGGAAAAATTTTAACTATGGCTACACCTTC
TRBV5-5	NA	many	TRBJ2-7	CASSYRQESSYEQYF	TGTGCCAGCAGCTACCGACAGGAGAGCTCCTACGAGCAGTACTTC
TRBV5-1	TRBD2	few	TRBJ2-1	CASSLASGGSSSYNEQFF	TGCGCCAGCAGCTTGGCTAGCGGGGGGTCGAGCTCCTACAATGAGCAGTTCTTC
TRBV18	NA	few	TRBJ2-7	CASSGGHPLGSYEQYF	TGTGCCAGCTCGGGGGGCCATCCTCTGGGCTCCTACGAGCAGTACTTC
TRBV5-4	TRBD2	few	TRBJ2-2	CASRKSGGPMFSGELFF	TGTGCCAGCAGAAAGTCGGGGGGGCCGATGTTCTCCGGGGAGCTGTTTTTT
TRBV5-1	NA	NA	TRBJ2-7	CASSFLPSYEQYF	TGCGCCAGCAGCTTTCTCCCCTCCTACGAGCAGTACTTC
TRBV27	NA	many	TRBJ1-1	CASVAGGSRMNTEAFF	TGTGCCAGCGTCGCGGGGGGCTCGAGAATGAACACTGAAGCTTTCTTT
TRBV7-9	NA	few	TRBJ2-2	CASSLSDSLDGELFF	TGTGCCAGCAGCTTATCCGACAGCCTAGACGGGGAGCTGTTTTTT
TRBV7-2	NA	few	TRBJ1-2	CASSPDTLYGYTF	TGTGCCAGCAGCCCGGACACCCTCTATGGCTACACCTTC
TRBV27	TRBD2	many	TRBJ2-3	CASSGWTSGPNTQYF	TGTGCCAGCAGTGGATGGACTAGCGGACCCAATACGCAGTATTTT
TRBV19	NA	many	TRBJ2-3	CASSTRGNTDTQYF	TGTGCCAGTAGCACCCGGGGGAACACAGATACGCAGTATTTT
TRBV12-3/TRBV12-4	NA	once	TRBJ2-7	CASSFWTPYF	TGTGCCAGCAGTTTTTGGACACCCTACTTC
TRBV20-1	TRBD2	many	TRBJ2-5	CSAWTSGVSETQYF	TGCAGTGCTTGGACTAGCGGGGTATCGGAGACCCAGTACTTC
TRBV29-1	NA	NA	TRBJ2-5	CSVEYRDQETQYF	TGCAGCGTTGAGTACAGGGACCAAGAGACCCAGTACTTC
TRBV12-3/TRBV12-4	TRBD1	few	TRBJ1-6	CASSSHGTGYNSALHF	TGTGCCAGCAGTTCACATGGGACAGGTTATAATTCAGCCCTCCACTTT
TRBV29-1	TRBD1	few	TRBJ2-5	CSVEVGTAPPETQYF	TGCAGCGTTGAAGTCGGGACAGCTCCTCCAGAGACCCAGTACTTC
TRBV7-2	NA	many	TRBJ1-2	CASSLVSEGGYTF	TGTGCCAGCAGCTTAGTCTCCGAAGGCGGCTACACCTTC
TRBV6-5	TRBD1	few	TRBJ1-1	CASSKDRGDTEAFF	TGTGCCAGCAGTAAAGACAGGGGAGACACTGAAGCTTTCTTT
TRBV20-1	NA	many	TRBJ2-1	CSAGSGSRSNYNEQFF	TGCAGTGCCGGGTCCGGGTCCCGAAGCAATTACAATGAGCAGTTCTTC
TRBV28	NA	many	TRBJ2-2	CASSPHDRNTGELFF	TGTGCCAGCAGTCCTCACGACAGGAACACCGGGGAGCTGTTTTTT
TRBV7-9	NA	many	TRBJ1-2	CASSSEGGDYGYTF	TGTGCCAGCAGCTCAGAGGGGGGAGACTATGGCTACACCTTC
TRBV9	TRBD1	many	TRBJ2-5	CASSVTGTVFQETQYF	TGTGCCAGCAGCGTAACCGGGACAGTATTCCAAGAGACCCAGTACTTC
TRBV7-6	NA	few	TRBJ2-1	CASSPMGAINEQFF	TGTGCCAGCAGCCCCATGGGGGCCATCAATGAGCAGTTCTTC
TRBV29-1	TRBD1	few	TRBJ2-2	CSVLTPSRGLGGELFF	TGCAGCGTCCTCACCCCAAGCAGGGGGCTAGGGGGGGAGCTGTTTTTT
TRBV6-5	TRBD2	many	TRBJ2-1	CASSHGAGAYNEQFF	TGTGCCAGCAGCCACGGAGCGGGGGCCTACAATGAGCAGTTCTTC
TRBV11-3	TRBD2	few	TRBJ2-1	CASSSTRGGANEQFF	TGTGCCAGCAGCTCTACCCGCGGGGGGGCCAATGAGCAGTTCTTC
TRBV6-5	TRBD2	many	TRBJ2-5	CASSTRGSQETQYF	TGTGCCAGCAGTACACGCGGGAGCCAAGAGACCCAGTACTTC
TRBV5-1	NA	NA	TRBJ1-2	CASSSETSAGYTF	TGCGCCAGCAGCTCTGAGACGAGTGCAGGCTACACCTTC
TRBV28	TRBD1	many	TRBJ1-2	CASSLVGTGGIYGYTF	TGTGCCAGCAGTCTCGTAGGAACAGGGGGGATCTATGGCTACACCTTC
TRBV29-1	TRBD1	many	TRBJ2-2	CSVHLLDRTGELFF	TGCAGCGTCCACCTCCTGGACAGGACCGGGGAGCTGTTTTTT
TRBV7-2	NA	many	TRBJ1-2	CASSLGLADGYTF	TGTGCCAGCAGCTTAGGACTAGCGGATGGCTACACCTTC
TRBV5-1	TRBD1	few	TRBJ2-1	CASSWGTGGNEQFF	TGCGCCAGCAGCTGGGGGACAGGGGGGAATGAGCAGTTCTTC
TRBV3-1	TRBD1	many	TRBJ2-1	CASSQVRDRPYNEQFF	TGTGCCAGCAGCCAAGTACGGGACAGGCCGTACAATGAGCAGTTCTTC
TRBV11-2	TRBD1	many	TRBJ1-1	CASSWTGRTEAFF	TGTGCCAGCAGCTGGACAGGGAGGACTGAAGCTTTCTTT
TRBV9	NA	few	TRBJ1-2	CASSGFTKSNYGYTF	TGTGCCAGCAGCGGATTCACCAAATCTAACTATGGCTACACCTTC